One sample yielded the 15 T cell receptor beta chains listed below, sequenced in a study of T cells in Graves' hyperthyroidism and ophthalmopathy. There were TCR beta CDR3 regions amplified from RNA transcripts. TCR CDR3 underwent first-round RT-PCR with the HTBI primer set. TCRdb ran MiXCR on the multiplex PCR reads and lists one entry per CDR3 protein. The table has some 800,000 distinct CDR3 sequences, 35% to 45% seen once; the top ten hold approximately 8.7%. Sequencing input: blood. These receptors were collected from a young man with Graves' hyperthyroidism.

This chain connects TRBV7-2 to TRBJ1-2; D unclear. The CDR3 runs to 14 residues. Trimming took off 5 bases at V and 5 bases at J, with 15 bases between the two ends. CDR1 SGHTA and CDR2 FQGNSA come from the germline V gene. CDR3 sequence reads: CASSQVESGYGYTF. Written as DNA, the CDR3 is TGTGCCAGCAGCCAAGTTGAGTCTGGGTATGGCTACACCTTC.

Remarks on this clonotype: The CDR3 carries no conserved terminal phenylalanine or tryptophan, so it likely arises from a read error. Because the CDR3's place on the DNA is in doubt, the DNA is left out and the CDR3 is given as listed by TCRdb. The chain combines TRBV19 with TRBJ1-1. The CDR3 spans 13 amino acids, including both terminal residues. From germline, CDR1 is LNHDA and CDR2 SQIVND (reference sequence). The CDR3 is CASSIPGNTEAFL.

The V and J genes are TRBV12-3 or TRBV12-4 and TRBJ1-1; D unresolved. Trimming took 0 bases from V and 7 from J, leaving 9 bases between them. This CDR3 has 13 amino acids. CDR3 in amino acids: CASSLAHQSEAFF. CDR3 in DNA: TGTGCCAGCAGTTTAGCGCACCAGAGTGAAGCTTTCTTT.

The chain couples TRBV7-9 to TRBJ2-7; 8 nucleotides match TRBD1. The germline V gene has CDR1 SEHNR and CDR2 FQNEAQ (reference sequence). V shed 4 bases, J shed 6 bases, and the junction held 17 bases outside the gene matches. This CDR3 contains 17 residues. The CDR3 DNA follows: TGTGCCAGCAGCTCGAAGGAAGGGGACAGGTGGGCGGTCGAGCAGTACTTC. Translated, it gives CASSSKEGDRWAVEQYF.

DNA of the CDR3: TGCAGTGCTAGAGATTGGGGAATGCGGACTGGAAACACCATATATTTT. Amino acids: CSARDWGMRTGNTIYF. The chain is built from TRBV20-1 and TRBJ1-3; D is undetermined. Germline CDR1 is DFQATT and CDR2 is SNEGSKA (reference sequence). The ends were cut back, 0 bases at V and 2 bases at J, with 14 bases in the middle. CDR3 length: 16 residues.

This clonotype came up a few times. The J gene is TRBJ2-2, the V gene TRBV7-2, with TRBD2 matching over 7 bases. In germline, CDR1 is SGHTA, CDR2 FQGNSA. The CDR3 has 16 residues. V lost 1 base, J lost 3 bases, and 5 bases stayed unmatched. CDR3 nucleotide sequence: TGTGCCAGCAGCTTAGGCGCTAGCGGTTACACCGGGGAGCTGTTTTTT. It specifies CASSLGASGYTGELFF.

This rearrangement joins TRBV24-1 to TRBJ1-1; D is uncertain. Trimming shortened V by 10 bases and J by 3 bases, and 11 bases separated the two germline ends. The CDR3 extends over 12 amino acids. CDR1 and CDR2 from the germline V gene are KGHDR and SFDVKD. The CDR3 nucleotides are TGTGCCACGAGTTACGGGGACACTGAAGCTTTCTTT. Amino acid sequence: CATSYGDTEAFF.

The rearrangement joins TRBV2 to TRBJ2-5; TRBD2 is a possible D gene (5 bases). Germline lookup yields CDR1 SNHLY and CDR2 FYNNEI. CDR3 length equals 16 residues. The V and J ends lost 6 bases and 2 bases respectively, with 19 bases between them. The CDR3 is CASSLARLTGQETQYF. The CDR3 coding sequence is TGTGCCAGCAGCTTAGCCCGACTAACGGGACAAGAGACCCAGTACTTC.

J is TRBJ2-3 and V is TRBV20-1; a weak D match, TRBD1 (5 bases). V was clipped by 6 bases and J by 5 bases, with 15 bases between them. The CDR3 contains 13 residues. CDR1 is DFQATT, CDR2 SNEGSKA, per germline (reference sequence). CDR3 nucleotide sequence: TGCAGTGCCTTGGGGCTAGTGGGAGATACGCAGTATTTT. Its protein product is CSALGLVGDTQYF.

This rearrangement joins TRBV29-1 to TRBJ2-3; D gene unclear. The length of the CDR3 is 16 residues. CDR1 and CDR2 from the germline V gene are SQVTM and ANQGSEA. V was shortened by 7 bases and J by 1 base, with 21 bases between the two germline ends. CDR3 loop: CSATWPGWQGTDTQYF. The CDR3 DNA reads TGCAGCGCCACGTGGCCCGGTTGGCAAGGCACAGATACGCAGTATTTT.

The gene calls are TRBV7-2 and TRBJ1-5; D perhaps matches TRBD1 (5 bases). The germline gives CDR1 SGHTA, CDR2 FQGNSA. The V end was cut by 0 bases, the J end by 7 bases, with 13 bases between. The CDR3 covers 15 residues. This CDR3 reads CASSLAPGTRQPQHF. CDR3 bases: TGTGCCAGCAGCTTAGCGCCGGGGACTAGGCAGCCCCAGCATTTT. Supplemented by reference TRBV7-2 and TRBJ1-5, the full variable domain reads GAGVSQSPSNKVTEKGKDVELRCDPISGHTALYWYRQSLGQGLEFLIYFQGNSAPDKSGLPSDRFSAERTGGSVSTLTIQRTQQEDSAVYLCASSLAPGTRQPQHFGDGTRLSIL.

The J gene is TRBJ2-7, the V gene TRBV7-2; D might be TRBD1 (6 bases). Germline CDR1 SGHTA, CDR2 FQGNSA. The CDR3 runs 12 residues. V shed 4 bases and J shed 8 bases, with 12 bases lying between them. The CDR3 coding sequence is TGTGCCAGCAGCTCCCCAGGGGCTCAGCAGTACTTC. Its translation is CASSSPGAQQYF.

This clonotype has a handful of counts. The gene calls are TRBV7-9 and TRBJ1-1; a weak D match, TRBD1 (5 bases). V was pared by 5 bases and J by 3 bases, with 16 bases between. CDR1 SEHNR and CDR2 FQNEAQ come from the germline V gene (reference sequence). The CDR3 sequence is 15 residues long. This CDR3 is CASSQVQGGDTEAFF. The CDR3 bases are TGTGCCAGCAGCCAAGTGCAGGGAGGAGACACTGAAGCTTTCTTT.

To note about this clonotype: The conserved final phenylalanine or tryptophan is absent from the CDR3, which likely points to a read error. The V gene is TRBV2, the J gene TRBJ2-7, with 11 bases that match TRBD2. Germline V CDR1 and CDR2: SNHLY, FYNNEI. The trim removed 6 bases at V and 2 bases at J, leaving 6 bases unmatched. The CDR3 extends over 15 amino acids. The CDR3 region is CASRRTSGSTYEQYL. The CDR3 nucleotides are TGTGCCAGCAGACGTACTAGCGGGAGTACCTACGAGCAGTACCTC.

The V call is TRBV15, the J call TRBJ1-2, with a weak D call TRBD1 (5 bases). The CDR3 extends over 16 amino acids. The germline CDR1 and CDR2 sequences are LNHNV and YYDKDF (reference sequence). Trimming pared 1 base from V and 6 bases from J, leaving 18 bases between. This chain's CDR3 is CATSRVPRDVLDGYTF. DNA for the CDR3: TGTGCCACCAGCAGAGTCCCCAGGGACGTTCTAGATGGCTACACCTTC.